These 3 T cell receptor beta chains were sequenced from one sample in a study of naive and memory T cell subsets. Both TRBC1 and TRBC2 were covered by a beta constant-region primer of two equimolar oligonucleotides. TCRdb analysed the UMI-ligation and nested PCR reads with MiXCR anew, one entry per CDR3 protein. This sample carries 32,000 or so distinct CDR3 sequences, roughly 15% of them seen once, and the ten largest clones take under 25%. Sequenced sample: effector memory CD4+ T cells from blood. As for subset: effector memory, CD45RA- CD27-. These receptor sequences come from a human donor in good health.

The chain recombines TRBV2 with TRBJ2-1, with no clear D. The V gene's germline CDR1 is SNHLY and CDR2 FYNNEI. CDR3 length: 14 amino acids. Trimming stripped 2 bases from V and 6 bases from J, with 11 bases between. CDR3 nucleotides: TGTGCCAGCAGTGAATGCGGCCAAGGCAATGAGCAGTTCTTC. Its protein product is CASSECGQGNEQFF.

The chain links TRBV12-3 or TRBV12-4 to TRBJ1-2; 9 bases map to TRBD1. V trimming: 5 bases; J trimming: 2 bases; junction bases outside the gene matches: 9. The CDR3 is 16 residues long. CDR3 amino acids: CASSGRGTGQNYGYTF. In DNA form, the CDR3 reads TGTGCCAGCAGTGGTAGAGGGACAGGGCAAAACTATGGCTACACCTTC.

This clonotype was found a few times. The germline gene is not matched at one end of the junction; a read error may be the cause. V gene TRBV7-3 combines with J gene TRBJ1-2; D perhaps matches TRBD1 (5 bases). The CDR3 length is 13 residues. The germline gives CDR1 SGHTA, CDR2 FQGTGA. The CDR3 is CASSLDSLRILPF. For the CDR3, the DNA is TGTGCCAGCAGCTTAGACAGCCTCAGAATCCTCCCCTTC.